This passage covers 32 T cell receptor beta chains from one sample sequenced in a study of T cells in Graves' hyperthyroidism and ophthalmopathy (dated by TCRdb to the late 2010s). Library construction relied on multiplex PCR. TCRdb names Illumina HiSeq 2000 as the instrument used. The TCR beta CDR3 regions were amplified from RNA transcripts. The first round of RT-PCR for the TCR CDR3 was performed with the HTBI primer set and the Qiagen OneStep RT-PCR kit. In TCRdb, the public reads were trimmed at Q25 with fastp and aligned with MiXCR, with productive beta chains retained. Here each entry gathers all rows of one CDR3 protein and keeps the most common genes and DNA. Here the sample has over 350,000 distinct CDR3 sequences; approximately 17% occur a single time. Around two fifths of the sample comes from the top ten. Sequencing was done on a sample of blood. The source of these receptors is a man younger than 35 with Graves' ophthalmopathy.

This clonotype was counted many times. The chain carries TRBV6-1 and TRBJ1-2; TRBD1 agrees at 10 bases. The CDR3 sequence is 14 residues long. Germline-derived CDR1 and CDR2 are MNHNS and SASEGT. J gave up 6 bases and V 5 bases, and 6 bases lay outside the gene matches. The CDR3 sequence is CASSPGTGDNGYTF. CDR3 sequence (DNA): TGTGCCAGCAGTCCCGGGACAGGGGACAATGGCTACACCTTC.

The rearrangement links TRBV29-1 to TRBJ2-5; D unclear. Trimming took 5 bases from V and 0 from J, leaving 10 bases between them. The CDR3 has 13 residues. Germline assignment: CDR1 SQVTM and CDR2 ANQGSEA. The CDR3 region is CSVYLHYQETQYF. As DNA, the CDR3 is TGCAGCGTTTATCTGCACTACCAAGAGACCCAGTACTTC.

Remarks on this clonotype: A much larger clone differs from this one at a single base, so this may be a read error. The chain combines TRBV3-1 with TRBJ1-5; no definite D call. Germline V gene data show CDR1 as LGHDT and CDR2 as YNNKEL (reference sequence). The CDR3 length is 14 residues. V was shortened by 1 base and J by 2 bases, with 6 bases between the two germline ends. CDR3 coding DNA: TGTGCCAGCAGCCAAGGCAGCTGCAATCAGCCCCAGCATTTT. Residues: CASSQGSCNQPQHF.

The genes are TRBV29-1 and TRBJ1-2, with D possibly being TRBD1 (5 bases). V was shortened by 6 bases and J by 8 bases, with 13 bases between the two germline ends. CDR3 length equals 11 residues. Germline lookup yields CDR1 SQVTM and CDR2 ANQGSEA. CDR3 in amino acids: CSVAQGGGYTF. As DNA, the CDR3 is TGCAGCGTGGCCCAGGGTGGCGGCTACACCTTC.

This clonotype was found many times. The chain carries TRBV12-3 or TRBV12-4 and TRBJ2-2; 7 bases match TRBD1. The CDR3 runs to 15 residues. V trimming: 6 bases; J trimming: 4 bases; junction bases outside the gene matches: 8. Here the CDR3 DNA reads TGTGCCAGCAGGCCGACAGGGCAGATCACCGGGGAGCTGTTTTTT. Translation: CASRPTGQITGELFF.

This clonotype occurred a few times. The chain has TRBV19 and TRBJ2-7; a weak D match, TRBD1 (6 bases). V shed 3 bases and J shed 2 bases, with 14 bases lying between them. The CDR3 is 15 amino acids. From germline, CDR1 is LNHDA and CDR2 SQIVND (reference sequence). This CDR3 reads CASSMGTGPAYEQYF. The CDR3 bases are TGTGCCAGTAGTATGGGAACAGGGCCTGCCTACGAGCAGTACTTC.

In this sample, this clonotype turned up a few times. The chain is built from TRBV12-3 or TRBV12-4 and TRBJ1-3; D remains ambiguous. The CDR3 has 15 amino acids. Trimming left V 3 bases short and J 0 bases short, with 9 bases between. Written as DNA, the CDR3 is TGTGCCAGCAGTTTTCCGTTGGGCTCTGGAAACACCATATATTTT. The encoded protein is CASSFPLGSGNTIYF.

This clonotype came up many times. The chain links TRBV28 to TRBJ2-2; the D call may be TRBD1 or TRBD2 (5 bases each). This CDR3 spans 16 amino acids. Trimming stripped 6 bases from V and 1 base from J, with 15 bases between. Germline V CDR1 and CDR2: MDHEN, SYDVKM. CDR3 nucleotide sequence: TGTGCCAGCAGCGGGACCCCGCCACTGAACACCGGGGAGCTGTTTTTT. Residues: CASSGTPPLNTGELFF.

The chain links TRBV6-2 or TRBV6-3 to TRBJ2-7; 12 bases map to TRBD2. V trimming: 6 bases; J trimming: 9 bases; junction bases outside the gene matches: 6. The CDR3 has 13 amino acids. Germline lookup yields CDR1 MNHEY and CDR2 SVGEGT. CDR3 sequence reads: CASSSGLAGMQYF. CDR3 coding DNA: TGTGCCAGCAGCTCCGGACTAGCGGGGATGCAGTACTTC.

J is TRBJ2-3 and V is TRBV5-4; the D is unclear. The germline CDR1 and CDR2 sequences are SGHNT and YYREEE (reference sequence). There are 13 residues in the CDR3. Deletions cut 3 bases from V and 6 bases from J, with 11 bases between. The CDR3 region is CASSWTGLDTQYF. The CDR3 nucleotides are TGTGCCAGCAGCTGGACCGGGTTGGATACGCAGTATTTT.

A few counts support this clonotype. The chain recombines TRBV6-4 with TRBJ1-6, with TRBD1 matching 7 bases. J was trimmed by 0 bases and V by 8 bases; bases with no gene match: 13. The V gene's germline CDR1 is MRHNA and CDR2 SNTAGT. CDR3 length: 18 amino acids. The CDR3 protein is CASQGVGKVISYNSPLHF. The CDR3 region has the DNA TGTGCCAGCCAGGGGGTCGGGAAGGTTATCTCCTATAATTCACCCCTCCACTTT.

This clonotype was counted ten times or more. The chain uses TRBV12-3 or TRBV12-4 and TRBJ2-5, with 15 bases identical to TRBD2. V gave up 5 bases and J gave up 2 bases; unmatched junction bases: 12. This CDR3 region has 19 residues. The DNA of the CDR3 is TGTGCCAGCAGTCTTCGTTGGACTAGCGGGGGGGCGGTGCAAGAGACCCAGTACTTC. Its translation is CASSLRWTSGGAVQETQYF.

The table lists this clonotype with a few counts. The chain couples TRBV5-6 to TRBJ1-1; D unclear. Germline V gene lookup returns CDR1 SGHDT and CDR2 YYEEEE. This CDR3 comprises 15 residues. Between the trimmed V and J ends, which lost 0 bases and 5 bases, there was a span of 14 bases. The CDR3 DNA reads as TGTGCCAGCAGCTTGGTTCAACCCAGTGGGACTGAAGCTTTCTTT. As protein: CASSLVQPSGTEAFF.

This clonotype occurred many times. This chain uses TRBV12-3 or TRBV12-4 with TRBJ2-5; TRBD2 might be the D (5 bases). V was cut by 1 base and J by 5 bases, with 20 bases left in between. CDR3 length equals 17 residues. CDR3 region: CASSLDSGGLLSETQYF. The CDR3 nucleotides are TGTGCCAGCAGTTTAGATAGTGGCGGACTTTTAAGCGAGACCCAGTACTTC.

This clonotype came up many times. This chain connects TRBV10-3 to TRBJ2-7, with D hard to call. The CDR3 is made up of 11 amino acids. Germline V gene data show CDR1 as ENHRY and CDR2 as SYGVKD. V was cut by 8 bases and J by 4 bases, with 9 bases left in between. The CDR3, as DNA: TGTGCCATCGGTTATGGGTACGAGCAGTACTTC. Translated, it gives CAIGYGYEQYF.

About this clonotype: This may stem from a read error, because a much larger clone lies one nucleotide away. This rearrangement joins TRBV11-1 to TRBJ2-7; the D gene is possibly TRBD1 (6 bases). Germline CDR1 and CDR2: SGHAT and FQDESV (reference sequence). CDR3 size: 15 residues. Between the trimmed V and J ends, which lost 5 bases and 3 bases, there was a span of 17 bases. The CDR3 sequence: CASSKPGTCSYEQYF. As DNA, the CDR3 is TGTGCCAGCAGCAAACCCGGGACATGCAGCTACGAGCAGTACTTC. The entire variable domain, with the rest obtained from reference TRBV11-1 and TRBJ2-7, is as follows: EAEVAQSPRYKITEKSQAVAFWCDPISGHATLYWYRQILGQGPELLVQFQDESVVDDSQLPKDRFSAERLKGVDSTLKIQPAELGDSAMYLCASSKPGTCSYEQYFGPGTRLTVT.

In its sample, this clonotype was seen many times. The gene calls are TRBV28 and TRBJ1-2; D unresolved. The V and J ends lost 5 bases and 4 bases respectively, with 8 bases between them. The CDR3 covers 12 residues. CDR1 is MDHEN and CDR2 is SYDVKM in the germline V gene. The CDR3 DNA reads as TGTGCCAGCAGTCCCGGCCTCTATGGCTACACCTTC. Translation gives CASSPGLYGYTF.

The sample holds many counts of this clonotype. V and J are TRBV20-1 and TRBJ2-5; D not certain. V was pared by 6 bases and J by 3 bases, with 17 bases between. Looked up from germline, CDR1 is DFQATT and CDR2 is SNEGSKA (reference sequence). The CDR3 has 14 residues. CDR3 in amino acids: CSAASPLVEETQYF. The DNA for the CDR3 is TGCAGTGCCGCCTCACCCCTAGTGGAAGAGACCCAGTACTTC.

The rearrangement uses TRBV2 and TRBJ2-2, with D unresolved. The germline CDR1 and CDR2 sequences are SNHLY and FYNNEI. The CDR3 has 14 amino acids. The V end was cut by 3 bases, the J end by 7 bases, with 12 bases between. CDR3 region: CASSEPGHIGELFF. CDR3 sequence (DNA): TGTGCCAGCAGTGAGCCGGGCCACATCGGGGAGCTGTTTTTT.

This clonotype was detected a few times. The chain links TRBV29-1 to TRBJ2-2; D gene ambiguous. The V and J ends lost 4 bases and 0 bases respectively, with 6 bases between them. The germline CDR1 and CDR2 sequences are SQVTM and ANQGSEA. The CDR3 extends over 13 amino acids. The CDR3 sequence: CSVVPANTGELFF. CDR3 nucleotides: TGCAGCGTTGTCCCGGCGAACACCGGGGAGCTGTTTTTT.

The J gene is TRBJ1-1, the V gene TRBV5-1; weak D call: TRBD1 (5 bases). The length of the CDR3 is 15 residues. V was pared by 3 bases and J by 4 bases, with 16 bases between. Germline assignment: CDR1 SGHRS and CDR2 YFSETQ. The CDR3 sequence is CASSWSRDGTTEAFF. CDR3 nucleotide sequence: TGCGCCAGCAGCTGGAGCAGGGACGGCACCACTGAAGCTTTCTTT. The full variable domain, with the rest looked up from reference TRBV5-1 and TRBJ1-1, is KAGVTQTPRYLIKTRGQQVTLSCSPISGHRSVSWYQQTPGQGLQFLFEYFSETQRNKGNFPGRFSGRQFSNSRSEMNVSTLELGDSALYLCASSWSRDGTTEAFFGQGTRLTVV.

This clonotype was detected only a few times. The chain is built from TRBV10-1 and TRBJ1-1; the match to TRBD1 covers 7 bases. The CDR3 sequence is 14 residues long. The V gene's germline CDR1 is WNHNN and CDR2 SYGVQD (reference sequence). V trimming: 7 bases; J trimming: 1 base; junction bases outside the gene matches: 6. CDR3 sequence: CASMTGRGNTEAFF. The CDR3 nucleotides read TGCGCCAGCATGACAGGGAGAGGGAACACTGAAGCTTTCTTT.

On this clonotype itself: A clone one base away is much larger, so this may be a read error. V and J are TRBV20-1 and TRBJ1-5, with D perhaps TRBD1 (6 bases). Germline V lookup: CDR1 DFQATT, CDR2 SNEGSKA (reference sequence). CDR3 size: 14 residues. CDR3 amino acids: CNARVGGHDQPQHF. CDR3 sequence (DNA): TGCAATGCTAGAGTTGGGGGGCACGATCAGCCCCAGCATTTT.

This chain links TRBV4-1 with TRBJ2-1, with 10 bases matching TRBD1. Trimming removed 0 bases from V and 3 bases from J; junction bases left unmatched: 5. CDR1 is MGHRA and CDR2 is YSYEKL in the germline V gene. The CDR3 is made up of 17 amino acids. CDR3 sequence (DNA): TGCGCCAGCAGCCAAGAACGGACAGGGGGGCTCTACAATGAGCAGTTCTTC. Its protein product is CASSQERTGGLYNEQFF.

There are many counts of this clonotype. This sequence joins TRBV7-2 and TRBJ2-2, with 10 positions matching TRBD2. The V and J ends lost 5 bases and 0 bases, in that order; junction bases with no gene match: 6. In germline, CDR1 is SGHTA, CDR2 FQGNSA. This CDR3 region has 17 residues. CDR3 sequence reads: CASSIPSGGANTGELFF. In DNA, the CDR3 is TGTGCCAGCAGCATCCCTAGCGGGGGAGCGAACACCGGGGAGCTGTTTTTT.

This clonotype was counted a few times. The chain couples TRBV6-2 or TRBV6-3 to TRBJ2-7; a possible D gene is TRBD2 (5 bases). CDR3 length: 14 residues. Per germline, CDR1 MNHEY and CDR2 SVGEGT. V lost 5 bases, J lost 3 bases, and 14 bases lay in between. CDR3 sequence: CASSRTYTGYEQYF. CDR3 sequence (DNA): TGTGCCAGCAGTAGGACTTACACCGGCTACGAGCAGTACTTC.

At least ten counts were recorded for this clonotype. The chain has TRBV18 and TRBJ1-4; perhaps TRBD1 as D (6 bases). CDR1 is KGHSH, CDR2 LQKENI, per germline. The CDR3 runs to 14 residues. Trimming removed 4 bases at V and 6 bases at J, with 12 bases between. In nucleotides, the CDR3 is TGTGCCAGCTCACAACAGGGCGGTGATGAAAAACTGTTTTTT. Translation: CASSQQGGDEKLFF. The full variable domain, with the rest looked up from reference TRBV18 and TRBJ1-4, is NAGVMQNPRHLVRRRGQEARLRCSPMKGHSHVYWYRQLPEEGLKFMVYLQKENIIDESGMPKERFSAEFPKEGPSILRIQQVVRGDSAAYFCASSQQGGDEKLFFGSGTQLSVL.

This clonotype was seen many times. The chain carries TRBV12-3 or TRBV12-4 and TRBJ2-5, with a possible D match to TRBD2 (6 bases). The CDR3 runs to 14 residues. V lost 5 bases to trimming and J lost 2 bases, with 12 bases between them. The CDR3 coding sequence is TGTGCCAGCAGTCCCAGGCGGGGACAAGAGACCCAGTACTTC. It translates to CASSPRRGQETQYF.

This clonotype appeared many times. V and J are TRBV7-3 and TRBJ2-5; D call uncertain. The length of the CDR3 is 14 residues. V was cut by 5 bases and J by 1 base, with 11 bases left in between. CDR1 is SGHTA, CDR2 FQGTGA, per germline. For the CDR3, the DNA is TGTGCCAGCAGCCCGTACCCAGGCCAAGAGACCCAGTACTTC. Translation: CASSPYPGQETQYF.

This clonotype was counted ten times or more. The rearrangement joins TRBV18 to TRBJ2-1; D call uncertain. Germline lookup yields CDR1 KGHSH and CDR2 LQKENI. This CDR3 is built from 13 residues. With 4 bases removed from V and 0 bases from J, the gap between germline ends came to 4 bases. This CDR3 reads CASSLRSYNEQFF. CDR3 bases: TGTGCCAGCTCACTGCGCTCCTACAATGAGCAGTTCTTC.

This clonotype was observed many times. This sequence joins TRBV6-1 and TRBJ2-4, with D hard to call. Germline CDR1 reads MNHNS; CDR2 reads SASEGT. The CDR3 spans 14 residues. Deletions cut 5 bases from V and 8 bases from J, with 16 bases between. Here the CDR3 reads CASSREQSRDIQYF. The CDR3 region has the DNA TGTGCCAGCAGTAGGGAACAATCCCGCGACATTCAGTACTTC.

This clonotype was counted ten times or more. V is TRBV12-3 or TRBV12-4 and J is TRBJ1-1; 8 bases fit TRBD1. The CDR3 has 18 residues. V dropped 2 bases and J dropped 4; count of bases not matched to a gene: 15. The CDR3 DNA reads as TGTGCCAGCAGTTTACCCCCCGCGACAGGGGTCTTTAGCACTGAAGCTTTCTTT. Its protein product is CASSLPPATGVFSTEAFF.